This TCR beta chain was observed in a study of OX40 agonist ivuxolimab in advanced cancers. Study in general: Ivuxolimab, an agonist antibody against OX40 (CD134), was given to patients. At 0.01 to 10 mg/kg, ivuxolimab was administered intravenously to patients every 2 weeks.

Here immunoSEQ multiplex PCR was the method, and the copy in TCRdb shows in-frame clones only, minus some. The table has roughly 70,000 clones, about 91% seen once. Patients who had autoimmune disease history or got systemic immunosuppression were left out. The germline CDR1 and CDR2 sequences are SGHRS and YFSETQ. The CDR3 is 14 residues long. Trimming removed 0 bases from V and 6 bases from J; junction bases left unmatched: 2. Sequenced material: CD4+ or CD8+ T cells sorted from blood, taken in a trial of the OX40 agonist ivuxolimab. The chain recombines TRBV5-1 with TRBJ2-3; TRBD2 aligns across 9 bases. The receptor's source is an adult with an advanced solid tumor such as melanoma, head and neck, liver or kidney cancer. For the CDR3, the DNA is TGCGCCAGCAGCTTGGACCTAGCGGGGGATACGCAGTATTTT. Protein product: CASSLDLAGDTQYF.